This T cell receptor (beta chain) was profiled in a study of post-analysis software for immune sequencing data (dated by TCRdb to the mid-2010s). The study in broad terms: Relapsing-remitting, secondary progressive and progressive-relapsing multiple sclerosis were recorded as disease courses, and subtype annotation was lacking for some patients. A subset of samples was prepared in parallel using single-end sample barcoding, then pooled and co-amplified after Illumina adapter ligation. Patient repertoires were compared against around twelve previously published healthy control repertoires from donors aged about 6 to 27 years. Study-wide findings and limitations: Multiple sclerosis patients had significantly lower normalized Chao1 diversity than controls, a result that suggests substantial peripheral T-cell clonal expansion. The multiple sclerosis patient group was slightly younger than the control group. Strong co-clustering of samples prepared in the same batch was shown by direct clustering with F measure, prompting a batch-effect correction.

The sample holds a few counts of this clonotype. The target of this receptor is not known. There are no base qualities to consult, and no much larger clone falls within one base. To demonstrate the VDJtools post-analysis software, TCR beta repertoires were profiled from the peripheral blood of more than ten young patients with multiple sclerosis. The multiple sclerosis patients were children and adolescents ranging in age from roughly 6 to 16 years. The library was prepared using PCR. TCRdb names Illumina HiSeq 2500 as the instrument used. To reduce PCR and sequencing biases, unique molecular identifiers were incorporated into the TCR beta cDNA libraries. Every 1 to 10 million input T cells yielded approximately 500,000 cDNA molecules, meaning each molecule approximated one T cell. Patient libraries were prepared and sequenced with the same protocol used for the earlier healthy control dataset. Within a given batch, samples were prepared together, multiplexed and sequenced on the same HiSeq lane. The study's own analysis went as follows. MIGEC was used to process the raw barcoded reads, and molecular identifier groups with only a single read were discarded before consensus assembly and CDR3 extraction. Clonotype tables were post-analysed with VDJtools, normalizing diversity by down-sampling all datasets to the smallest sample size. In repertoire overlap clustering, CDR3 amino acid sequences, but not nucleotide sequences, were matched to correct batch-related cross-sample contamination. The public reads were reanalyzed by TCRdb: fastp trimming at Q25, MiXCR alignment, in-frame beta chains only. A single entry per CDR3 protein holds the most common genes and DNA from its merged rows. The V and J calls were determined by TCRdb, not by the authors. Recorded for this sample are 750,000 to 950,000 distinct CDR3 sequences; under 70% of them occurred a single time. The top ten hold 4% to 5.5% of the sample.

Sequencing was carried out using blood. This TCR derives from a girl between 10 and 17 years old with multiple sclerosis.

The CDR3 region reads CASSYSYRPQGETQYF. The DNA is as follows: TGTGCCAGCAGTTACTCATACCGACCCCAAGGAGAGACCCAGTACTTC. The rearranged segments are TRBV6-5 and TRBJ2-5; the D gene is unclear. Based on the germline V gene, the CDR1 and CDR2 sequences are MNHEY and SVGAGI. The V and J ends are trimmed by 0 bases and 4 bases, leaving 15 bases between them. The CDR3 numbers 16 residues from cysteine through phenylalanine. This entry keeps only the CDR3 DNA: 48 bases, framed from base 1.